This paragraph covers one T cell receptor beta chain sequence. This sample is part of a study of T cell responses to AZD1222 COVID-19 vaccine. Only in-frame clones appear in the TCRdb table, and some are missing; sequencing was by immunoSEQ multiplex PCR. The data contain roughly 140,000 clones, over 75% of them singletons. V was shortened by 5 bases and J by 14 bases, with 13 bases between the two germline ends. This CDR3 has 11 amino acids. Germline V gene lookup returns CDR1 SGHAT and CDR2 FQNNGV. This clonotype originated in an adult in good health. This chain links TRBV11-2 with TRBJ2-1, with D possibly being TRBD1 (5 bases). The sequences come from peripheral blood, collected on day 0 of AZD1222 vaccination. The CDR3 sequence is CASSNSDRKFF. CDR3 DNA sequence: TGTGCCAGCAGCAACTCAGACAGAAAGTTCTTC.